These 20 T cell receptor beta chains share one sample of origin, sequenced in a study of T cell responses to AZD1222 COVID-19 vaccine. The protocol was immunoSEQ multiplex PCR, while the TCRdb copy is restricted to in-frame clones and leaves out a portion. In the table there are 84,000 or so clones, roughly 85% of which are singletons. Sequences were derived from peripheral blood, sampled on day 0 of AZD1222 vaccination. These receptor sequences come from an adult in good health.

The table lists this clone with a few counts. V is TRBV19 and J is TRBJ2-7; D call uncertain. Germline V CDR1 and CDR2: LNHDA, SQIVND (reference sequence). Trimming removed 0 bases from V and 1 base from J, with 13 bases in between. The CDR3 is 16 residues long. The CDR3 spells CASSIDGTERSYEQYF. DNA for the CDR3: TGTGCCAGTAGTATAGATGGTACTGAGAGGTCCTACGAGCAGTACTTC.

The genes are TRBV6-2 or TRBV6-3 and TRBJ1-5; maybe TRBD1 (5 bases). The germline gives CDR1 MNHEY, CDR2 SVGEGT. The V end lost 0 bases, the J end lost 6 bases, and 12 bases lay between the germline ends. This CDR3 spans 15 amino acids. In nucleotides, the CDR3 is TGTGCCAGCAGTTACTCCGAGCAGGGATTTCAGCCCCAGCATTTT. Translated, it gives CASSYSEQGFQPQHF.

The CDR3 spells CASSLEFGGQGYTF. CDR3 nucleotides: TGTGCCAGCAGCTTGGAATTCGGGGGACAAGGCTACACCTTC. V is TRBV5-8 and J is TRBJ1-2, with D perhaps TRBD1 (6 bases). V lost 0 bases, J lost 8 bases, and 14 bases lay in between. The CDR3 is 14 residues long. Germline CDR1 and CDR2: SGHTS and YDEGEE. The whole variable domain, remainder taken from reference TRBV5-8 and TRBJ1-2, is EAGVTQSPTHLIKTRGQQATLRCSPISGHTSVYWYQQALGLGLQFLLWYDEGEERNRGNFPPRFSGRQFPNYSSELNVNALELEDSALYLCASSLEFGGQGYTFGSGTRLTVV.

Here the CDR3 reads CASSYSRDESTGELFF. In DNA form, the CDR3 reads TGTGCCAGCAGTTACTCGCGGGATGAAAGCACCGGGGAGCTGTTTTTT. The V and J genes are TRBV6-5 and TRBJ2-2; D might be TRBD2 (6 bases). The germline V gene encodes CDR1 MNHEY and CDR2 SVGAGI. Trimming took off 0 bases at V and 4 bases at J, with 12 bases between the two ends. This CDR3 has 16 amino acids.

The J gene is TRBJ2-7, the V gene TRBV3-1 (or the pseudogene TRBV3-2); 11 positions agree with TRBD2. The CDR3 has 14 amino acids. V lost 4 bases, J lost 4 bases, and 3 bases stayed unmatched. Germline V gene lookup returns CDR1 LGHDT and CDR2 YNNKEL (reference sequence). The CDR3 bases are TGTGCCAGCAGCCCCACTAGCGGGAGTTACGAGCAGTACTTC. Translated: CASSPTSGSYEQYF.

The chain links TRBV6-2 or TRBV6-3 to TRBJ1-2; D is undetermined. This CDR3 spans 14 amino acids. CDR1 MNHEY and CDR2 SVGEGT come from the germline V gene. V shed 1 base and J shed 2 bases, with 8 bases lying between them. For the CDR3, the DNA is TGTGCCAGCAGTTACTTTCCCTCGAACTATGGCTACACCTTC. It yields the protein CASSYFPSNYGYTF.

The chain combines TRBV6-2 or TRBV6-3 with TRBJ2-7; D not certain. Trimming took off 5 bases at V and 2 bases at J, with 7 bases between the two ends. The CDR3 runs 12 residues. CDR1 is MNHEY and CDR2 is SVGEGT in the germline V gene. The CDR3 loop reads CASSPRTYEQYF. For the CDR3, the DNA is TGTGCCAGCAGTCCCAGAACCTACGAGCAGTACTTC.

This chain joins TRBV10-3 and TRBJ1-1, with a possible D match to TRBD1 (6 bases). Per the germline V gene, CDR1 is ENHRY and CDR2 is SYGVKD. This CDR3 is 14 amino acids long. Trimming pared 5 bases from V and 5 bases from J, leaving 15 bases between. The CDR3: CAISLEQGRTEAFF. The CDR3 DNA reads as TGTGCCATCAGTTTGGAACAGGGCCGAACTGAAGCTTTCTTT.

This chain uses TRBV19 with TRBJ2-1; no definite D call. This CDR3 has 15 residues. Per germline, CDR1 LNHDA and CDR2 SQIVND (reference sequence). Trimming removed 4 bases at V and 8 bases at J, with 18 bases between. CDR3: CASSKWSGGWDEQFF. CDR3 nucleotides: TGTGCCAGTAGTAAGTGGAGTGGTGGCTGGGATGAGCAGTTCTTC.

In DNA, the CDR3 is TGTGCCAGCAGCGTAGTTAGTGCGGGAGGCGAGCAGTACTTC. It is translated as CASSVVSAGGEQYF. This chain uses TRBV9 with TRBJ2-7; 8 nucleotides agree with TRBD2. The V and J ends lost 0 bases and 6 bases, in that order; junction bases with no gene match: 5. The length of the CDR3 is 14 residues. Germline CDR1 is SGDLS and CDR2 is YYNGEE. The variable domain in full, with the rest retrieved from reference TRBV9 and TRBJ2-7, is DSGVTQTPKHLITATGQRVTLRCSPRSGDLSVYWYQQSLDQGLQFLIQYYNGEERAKGNILERFSAQQFPDLHSELNLSSLELGDSALYFCASSVVSAGGEQYFGPGTRLTVT.

The chain is built from TRBV3-1 (or the pseudogene TRBV3-2) and TRBJ1-2; 9 bases match TRBD1. CDR1 is LGHDT, CDR2 YNNKEL, per germline (reference sequence). The CDR3 runs to 11 residues. Trimming at V came to 3 bases and at J to 12 bases, leaving 2 bases not matched to a gene. CDR3 protein: CASSHGTGNTF. The CDR3 bases are TGTGCCAGCAGCCACGGGACAGGGAACACCTTC.

The chain has TRBV5-1 and TRBJ1-5; no definite D call. V lost 8 bases to trimming and J lost 3 bases, with 18 bases between them. Germline CDR1 reads SGHRS; CDR2 reads YFSETQ. This CDR3 spans 15 amino acids. The CDR3 loop is CARKVFRAINQPQHF. As DNA, the CDR3 is TGCGCCAGGAAAGTGTTCCGGGCAATCAATCAGCCCCAGCATTTT.

The table lists this clone with a few counts. The chain is built from TRBV30 and TRBJ2-2; no firm D call. Germline V gene lookup returns CDR1 GTSNPN and CDR2 SVGIG (reference sequence). The CDR3 has 14 residues. Trimming took off 0 bases at V and 6 bases at J, with 11 bases between the two ends. The DNA for the CDR3 is TGTGCCTGGAGTGTAGGGTCTTACGCCGGGGAGCTGTTTTTT. This encodes CAWSVGSYAGELFF.

This clone has only one observation. This sequence joins TRBV3-1 (or the pseudogene TRBV3-2) and TRBJ2-7, with 7 bases aligning to TRBD2. Germline assignment: CDR1 LGHDT and CDR2 YNNKEL (reference sequence). The V segment lost 0 bases and the J segment 7 bases; nucleotides outside the gene matches: 6. This CDR3 has 14 residues. CDR3 in amino acids: CASSQEGGPGEQYF. CDR3 sequence (DNA): TGTGCCAGCAGCCAAGAGGGAGGGCCTGGAGAGCAGTACTTC.

This clone was counted once. The V gene is TRBV4-1, the J gene TRBJ2-3, with 8 bases that match TRBD1. Trimming at V came to 2 bases and at J to 0 bases, leaving 4 bases not matched to a gene. Germline V gene lookup returns CDR1 MGHRA and CDR2 YSYEKL. The CDR3 is 16 residues long. The CDR3, as DNA: TGCGCCAGCAGCCAAACGGACAGGGCTAGCACAGATACGCAGTATTTT. Translating it yields CASSQTDRASTDTQYF.

The V and J genes are TRBV4-1 and TRBJ2-2, with 10 bases aligning to TRBD1. J was trimmed by 6 bases and V by 4 bases; bases with no gene match: 14. Germline V gives CDR1 MGHRA, CDR2 YSYEKL. This CDR3 is built from 18 residues. Here the CDR3 reads CASSPYPSDRGSAGELFF. For the CDR3, the DNA is TGCGCCAGCAGCCCCTACCCCTCGGACAGGGGGTCAGCCGGGGAGCTGTTTTTT.

This chain connects TRBV7-6 to TRBJ2-7; 13 bases map to TRBD2. The J segment lost 6 bases and the V segment lost 7 bases, leaving 9 bases of the junction unmatched. CDR1 is SGHVS and CDR2 is FNYEAQ in the germline V gene. The CDR3 covers 15 residues. Here the CDR3 reads CASTRTGLAGSEQYF. The DNA for the CDR3 is TGTGCCAGCACCCGAACGGGACTAGCGGGATCCGAGCAGTACTTC.

V gene TRBV19 combines with J gene TRBJ2-1, with D unclear. This CDR3 comprises 12 residues. Germline lookup yields CDR1 LNHDA and CDR2 SQIVND (reference sequence). The V and J ends lost 3 bases and 3 bases respectively, with 3 bases between them. The CDR3 DNA sequence: TGTGCCAGTAGTATCGTCTACAATGAGCAGTTCTTC. It is translated as CASSIVYNEQFF.

The chain carries TRBV4-1 and TRBJ2-1, with TRBD2 identical over 10 bases. With V trimmed by 0 bases and J by 4 bases, 6 bases remained unmatched. This CDR3 comprises 17 residues. Germline lookup yields CDR1 MGHRA and CDR2 YSYEKL. CDR3 sequence: CASSQDPGTSAYNEQFF. The CDR3 DNA reads TGCGCCAGCAGCCAAGACCCCGGGACTAGCGCATACAATGAGCAGTTCTTC.

This chain uses TRBV12-5 with TRBJ1-5, with 7 bases fitting TRBD1. The CDR3 extends over 16 amino acids. The V gene end was trimmed by 6 bases and the J gene end by 1 base; junction bases not matched to a gene: 9. CDR1 and CDR2 (germline): LGHNT, FRNRAP. The CDR3 here is CASGNRGEASNQPQHF. The CDR3 nucleotides are TGTGCTAGTGGAAACAGGGGAGAGGCGAGCAATCAGCCCCAGCATTTT.